Listed below are T cell receptor beta chains from one sample, sequenced in a study of PD-1 blockade in classical Hodgkin lymphoma. The assay was immunoSEQ multiplex PCR, and TCRdb's table has in-frame clones only and misses some. The sample carries approximately 6,200 clones, about nine tenths recorded once. Sequenced here: CD4+ T cells from blood, sampled before the fourth cycle of nivolumab. The source of these receptors is a human donor with classical Hodgkin lymphoma. CDR3s include the opening cysteine and the closing phenylalanine or tryptophan. The D gene is left open where the match is weak. Clone size, where shown, is once, few, many, or a class for clones that have expanded.

CDR3aa: CASTGTGDGYTF
CDR3nt: TGTGCCAGCACCGGGACAGGGGATGGCTACACCTTC
d_gene: TRBD1
j_gene: TRBJ1-2
abundance: -
v_gene: TRBV2

CDR3aa: CASSLWGNSGAFF
CDR3nt: TGTGCCAGCAGCTTATGGGGGAACAGTGGGGCTTTCTTT
d_gene: -
j_gene: TRBJ1-1
abundance: -
v_gene: TRBV11-2

CDR3aa: CAWSEGNTIYF
CDR3nt: TGTGCCTGGAGTGAAGGAAACACCATATATTTT
d_gene: -
j_gene: TRBJ1-3
abundance: -
v_gene: TRBV30

CDR3aa: CASSLGMTGIGGYTF
CDR3nt: TGTGCCAGCAGCTTAGGGATGACAGGGATAGGGGGCTACACCTTC
d_gene: TRBD1
j_gene: TRBJ1-2
abundance: -
v_gene: TRBV11-2

CDR3aa: CASSVAYTGELFF
CDR3nt: TGTGCCAGCAGCGTAGCTTACACCGGGGAGCTGTTTTTT
d_gene: -
j_gene: TRBJ2-2
abundance: -
v_gene: TRBV9

CDR3aa: CASSSRLSGSSYNEQFF
CDR3nt: TGTGCCAGCAGCTCTCGCTTGAGCGGTAGCTCCTACAATGAGCAGTTCTTC
d_gene: -
j_gene: TRBJ2-1
abundance: -
v_gene: TRBV11-2

CDR3aa: CASSQDERGGTDTQYF
CDR3nt: TGTGCCAGCAGCCAAGATGAGCGAGGCGGCACAGATACGCAGTATTTT
d_gene: -
j_gene: TRBJ2-3
abundance: -
v_gene: TRBV4-2

CDR3aa: CASSQRTGDEQYF
CDR3nt: TGCGCCAGCAGCCAAAGGACAGGGGACGAGCAGTACTTC
d_gene: TRBD1
j_gene: TRBJ2-7
abundance: few
v_gene: TRBV4-1

CDR3aa: CASSQDFPSGVLQETQYF
CDR3nt: TGCGCCAGCAGCCAAGATTTCCCATCGGGGGTTCTTCAAGAGACCCAGTACTTC
d_gene: -
j_gene: TRBJ2-5
abundance: -
v_gene: TRBV4-1

CDR3aa: CASNRMTGSTDTQYF
CDR3nt: TGCGCCAGCAACAGGATGACAGGTAGCACAGATACGCAGTATTTT
d_gene: -
j_gene: TRBJ2-3
abundance: -
v_gene: TRBV5-1

CDR3aa: CASSVGGSYNEQFF
CDR3nt: TGTGCCAGCAGCGTAGGTGGATCCTACAATGAGCAGTTCTTC
d_gene: -
j_gene: TRBJ2-1
abundance: -
v_gene: TRBV9

CDR3aa: CASTNTGELFF
CDR3nt: TGTGCCAGCACCAACACCGGGGAGCTGTTTTTT
d_gene: -
j_gene: TRBJ2-2
abundance: -
v_gene: TRBV5-6

CDR3aa: CAWSGTMWWKLFF
CDR3nt: TGTGCCTGGAGTGGGACAATGTGGTGGAAACTGTTTTTT
d_gene: -
j_gene: TRBJ1-4
abundance: -
v_gene: TRBV30

CDR3aa: CASSDTGSASEATDTQYF
CDR3nt: TGCGCCAGCAGTGATACCGGGTCGGCTAGCGAAGCGACAGATACGCAGTATTTT
d_gene: -
j_gene: TRBJ2-3
abundance: -
v_gene: TRBV10-2

CDR3aa: CASSLVRTGGLETQYF
CDR3nt: TGTGCCAGCAGCTTAGTGCGGACAGGGGGCTTAGAGACCCAGTACTTC
d_gene: TRBD1
j_gene: TRBJ2-5
abundance: -
v_gene: TRBV7-9

CDR3aa: CATSRRDSGMWGEQYF
CDR3nt: TGTGCCACCAGCAGACGGGACAGCGGTATGTGGGGGGAGCAGTACTTC
d_gene: TRBD1
j_gene: TRBJ2-7
abundance: -
v_gene: TRBV15

CDR3aa: CAISDGSMDNEQFF
CDR3nt: TGTGCCATCAGTGACGGAAGTATGGACAATGAGCAGTTCTTC
d_gene: -
j_gene: TRBJ2-1
abundance: -
v_gene: TRBV10-3

CDR3aa: CASSLVGWGGYTF
CDR3nt: TGTGCCAGCAGCTTGGTAGGGTGGGGTGGCTACACCTTC
d_gene: -
j_gene: TRBJ1-2
abundance: -
v_gene: TRBV5-4

CDR3aa: CASKYRGRPYNEQFF
CDR3nt: TGTGCCAGCAAGTACAGGGGGCGGCCTTACAATGAGCAGTTCTTC
d_gene: TRBD1
j_gene: TRBJ2-1
abundance: -
v_gene: TRBV6-1

CDR3aa: CASSQDGAEVSGNTIYF
CDR3nt: TGTGCCAGCAGCCAAGATGGTGCGGAGGTCTCTGGAAACACCATATATTTT
d_gene: -
j_gene: TRBJ1-3
abundance: -
v_gene: TRBV4-2

CDR3aa: CASSKGGTSHRGNTQYF
CDR3nt: TGTGCCAGCAGCAAAGGGGGGACTAGCCACCGAGGGAATACGCAGTATTTT
d_gene: -
j_gene: TRBJ2-3
abundance: once
v_gene: TRBV21-1

CDR3aa: CASSMDRGPTDTQYF
CDR3nt: TGTGCCAGTAGTATGGACAGGGGACCCACAGATACGCAGTATTTT
d_gene: TRBD1
j_gene: TRBJ2-3
abundance: -
v_gene: TRBV19

CDR3aa: CASSGRRGGTDTQYF
CDR3nt: TGTGCCAGCAGTGGACGGCGGGGGGGGACAGATACGCAGTATTTT
d_gene: TRBD2
j_gene: TRBJ2-3
abundance: once
v_gene: TRBV2

CDR3aa: CASSRGGASNQPQHF
CDR3nt: TGTGCCAGCAGCCGAGGGGGAGCTAGCAATCAGCCCCAGCATTTT
d_gene: -
j_gene: TRBJ1-5
abundance: -
v_gene: TRBV4-2

CDR3aa: CASSGAGGGYTF
CDR3nt: TGTGCCAGTAGTGGGGCAGGGGGTGGCTACACCTTC
d_gene: TRBD1
j_gene: TRBJ1-2
abundance: few
v_gene: TRBV19

CDR3aa: CASSQQGDREQYF
CDR3nt: TGTGCCAGCAGCCAACAGGGGGACAGGGAGCAGTACTTC
d_gene: TRBD1
j_gene: TRBJ2-7
abundance: -
v_gene: TRBV5-4

CDR3aa: CASSPGTGWGETQYF
CDR3nt: TGTGCCAGTAGCCCCGGGACAGGGTGGGGGGAGACCCAGTACTTC
d_gene: TRBD1
j_gene: TRBJ2-5
abundance: -
v_gene: TRBV19

CDR3aa: CAWSGADTQYF
CDR3nt: TGTGCCTGGAGTGGTGCAGATACGCAGTATTTT
d_gene: -
j_gene: TRBJ2-3
abundance: -
v_gene: TRBV30

CDR3aa: CATEGSNEAFF
CDR3nt: TGTGCAACCGAGGGAAGTAATGAAGCTTTCTTT
d_gene: -
j_gene: TRBJ1-1
abundance: -
v_gene: TRBV15

CDR3aa: CASSPMWGEKLFF
CDR3nt: TGTGCCAGCAGCCCAATGTGGGGTGAAAAACTGTTTTTT
d_gene: -
j_gene: TRBJ1-4
abundance: -
v_gene: TRBV7-3

CDR3aa: CASSLNAPEGSRYGYTF
CDR3nt: TGTGCCAGCAGCTTAAATGCCCCGGAGGGCTCCCGCTATGGCTACACCTTC
d_gene: -
j_gene: TRBJ1-2
abundance: -
v_gene: TRBV7-3

CDR3aa: CASSPGTTANYGYTF
CDR3nt: TGTGCCAGCAGCCCAGGGACAACCGCTAACTATGGCTACACCTTC
d_gene: -
j_gene: TRBJ1-2
abundance: -
v_gene: TRBV5-4